This TCR beta chain was observed in a study of blood T cell repertoires in COVID-19. Study background: COVID-19 samples collected from the United States, Italy and Spain covered acute and convalescent phases. PBMCs, B-cell-depleted T cells, or T cells were the source of the cDNA or gDNA that made up the material.

In the source study's methods: Nucleated cell number was recorded as an estimate derived from reference gene primer amplification. Generated by immunoSEQ multiplex PCR, the TCRdb table keeps only in-frame clones and is missing some. V and J calls and clone size are as listed in that table; D and trimming were resolved from the DNA. The table includes about 130,000 clones, roughly 77% detected once. CDR1 is ENHRY and CDR2 is SYGVKD in the germline V gene. With V trimmed by 7 bases and J by 7 bases, 12 bases remained unmatched. This CDR3 contains 15 residues. Seattle's enrolled individuals joined amid active infection and were then monitored longitudinally.

Sample: peripheral blood. This receptor was obtained from a woman in her 70s with COVID-19, enrolled during active disease. The chain combines TRBV10-3 with TRBJ2-1; 8 bases are shared with TRBD2. The CDR3 DNA reads as TGTGCCATCACTAACTATGCGGGGGGTGTAAATGAGCAGTTCTTC. Its protein is CAITNYAGGVNEQFF.